The present TCR beta chain was sequenced within a study of control samples from healthy donors and cancer patients. The CDR3 runs to 13 residues. Per the germline V gene, CDR1 is MNHEY and CDR2 is SVGAGI. The V gene lost 6 bases and the J gene lost 0 bases, with 8 bases spanning the gap. TCRdb's table, derived via immunoSEQ multiplex PCR, lists solely in-frame clones and lacks some. This table has about 140,000 clones, under 95% appearing once. This sequence originates from a man aged 18 to 35 in good health. The source material was blood. The chain is built from TRBV6-5 and TRBJ1-1; D gene uncertain. The CDR3 DNA reads as TGTGCCAGCAGCCCGGGTTTGAACACTGAAGCTTTCTTT. Protein sequence: CASSPGLNTEAFF.